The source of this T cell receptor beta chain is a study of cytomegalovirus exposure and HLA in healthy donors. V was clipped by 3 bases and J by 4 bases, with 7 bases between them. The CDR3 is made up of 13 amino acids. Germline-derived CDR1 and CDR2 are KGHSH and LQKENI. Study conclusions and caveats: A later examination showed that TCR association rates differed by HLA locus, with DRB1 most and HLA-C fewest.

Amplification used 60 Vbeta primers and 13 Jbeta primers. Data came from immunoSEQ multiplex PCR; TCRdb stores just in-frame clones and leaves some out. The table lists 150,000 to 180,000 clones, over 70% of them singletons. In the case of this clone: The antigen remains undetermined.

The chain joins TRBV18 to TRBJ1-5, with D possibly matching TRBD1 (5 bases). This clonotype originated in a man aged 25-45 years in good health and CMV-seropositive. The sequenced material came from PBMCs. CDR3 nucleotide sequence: TGTGCCAGCTCACCGACAGAAAATCAGCCCCAGCATTTT. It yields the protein CASSPTENQPQHF.